This is a list of T cell receptor beta chains from one sample in a study of OX40 agonist ivuxolimab in advanced cancers. Sequencing used immunoSEQ multiplex PCR; TCRdb keeps in-frame clones, though not all of them. The sample lists tens of thousands of clones; approximately 85% were seen once. Sequencing was performed on CD4+ or CD8+ T cells sorted from blood, taken in a trial of the OX40 agonist ivuxolimab. All receptors derive from an adult with an advanced solid tumor such as melanoma, head and neck, liver or kidney cancer. Each CDR3 is given without its conserved first and last residue. Each record gives: V gene, CDR3 length, J gene, CDR3 protein.

TRBV16	13	TRBJ1-4	ASSQFSVRGEKLF
TRBV5-1	13	TRBJ2-5	ATRRAGGLRETQY
TRBV5-1	13	TRBJ2-3	ASSHSGQTTDTQY
TRBV5-4	11	TRBJ2-5	ASTTGFQETQY
TRBV28	11	TRBJ1-2	ASRPGGLYGYT
TRBV30	13	TRBJ1-6	AWSPAGLENSPLH
TRBV4-1	15	TRBJ2-2	ASSHPLPGLNTGELF
TRBV18	11	TRBJ1-1	ASSPDSLGEAF
TRBV28	14	TRBJ1-2	ASRGEQREANYGYT
TRBV7-3	14	TRBJ1-1	ASSLTPGAGNTEAF
TRBV5-6	15	TRBJ1-3	ASSATDRRSSGNTIY
TRBV2	12	TRBJ2-3	ASRWGTSTDTQY
TRBV5-6	13	TRBJ1-1	ASSLGRVSNTEAF
TRBV9	13	TRBJ2-3	ASSEGTDFTDTQY
TRBV27	12	TRBJ1-5	ASSPRTGHQPQH
TRBV20-1	9	TRBJ1-2	SAGGASGYT
TRBV2	12	TRBJ2-5	ATGWTGNQETQY
TRBV14	14	TRBJ2-1	ASSQVGHSDQNEQF
TRBV29-1	13	TRBJ2-5	SVEGLAGGMGTQY
TRBV9	13	TRBJ2-3	ASRPTSGITDTQY
TRBV27	13	TRBJ2-3	ASTLGQGRADTQY
TRBV28	12	TRBJ2-5	ASSLRFGGKTQY
TRBV6-4	13	TRBJ2-1	ASSFERGSYNEQF
TRBV30	10	TRBJ1-2	AWSPAYYGYT
TRBV9	11	TRBJ1-2	ASSVARGYGYT
TRBV7-9	14	TRBJ2-5	ASSTGTSVILETQY
TRBV5-1	12	TRBJ1-1	ASSGGTPNTEAF
TRBV28	11	TRBJ1-5	ASRTGSNQPQH
TRBV4-3	14	TRBJ2-2	ASSQAAQGATGELF
TRBV5-1	11	TRBJ2-3	ASSLEVSDTQY
TRBV27	13	TRBJ2-3	ASSFWEQGTDTQY
TRBV7-2	12	TRBJ1-5	ASSLVISNQPQH
TRBV30	10	TRBJ2-1	AWSLGNREQF
TRBV5-1	13	TRBJ2-5	ASRVEPIRQETQY
TRBV7-2	14	TRBJ2-2	ASSLVAGLASGELF
TRBV5-1	12	TRBJ2-1	ASSSGQGMNEQF
TRBV7-3	13	TRBJ2-1	ASSPRTGVDNEQF
TRBV27	11	TRBJ2-7	ASAKAGRYEQY
TRBV5-6	10	TRBJ1-2	ASSAGRNGYT
TRBV5-4	12	TRBJ1-2	ASSVGQLEVGYT